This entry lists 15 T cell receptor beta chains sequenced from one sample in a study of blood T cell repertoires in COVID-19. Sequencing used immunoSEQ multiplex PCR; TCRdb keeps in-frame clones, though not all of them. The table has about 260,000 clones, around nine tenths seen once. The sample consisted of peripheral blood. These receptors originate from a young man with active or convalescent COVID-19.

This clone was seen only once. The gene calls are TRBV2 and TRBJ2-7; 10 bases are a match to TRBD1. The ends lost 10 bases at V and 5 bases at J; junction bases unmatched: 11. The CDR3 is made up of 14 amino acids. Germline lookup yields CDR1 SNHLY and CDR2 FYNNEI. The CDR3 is CAKQDRDRGDEQYF. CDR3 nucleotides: TGTGCCAAACAAGACCGGGACAGGGGTGACGAGCAGTACTTC.

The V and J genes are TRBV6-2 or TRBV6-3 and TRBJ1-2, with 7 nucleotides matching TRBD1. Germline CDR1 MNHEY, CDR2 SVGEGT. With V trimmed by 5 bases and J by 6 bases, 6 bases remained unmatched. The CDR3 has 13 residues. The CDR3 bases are TGTGCCAGCAGTCCCCGACAGGGCCATGGCTACACCTTC. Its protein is CASSPRQGHGYTF.

The CDR3: CASSLGTGGQETQYF. Written as DNA, the CDR3 is TGTGCCAGTAGTCTTGGGACAGGGGGCCAAGAGACCCAGTACTTC. This chain links TRBV19 with TRBJ2-5; the match to TRBD1 covers 11 bases. Germline trimming cut 5 bases from V and 1 base from J; bases unmatched to any gene: 3. The CDR3 consists of 15 residues. The germline V gene encodes CDR1 LNHDA and CDR2 SQIVND (reference sequence).

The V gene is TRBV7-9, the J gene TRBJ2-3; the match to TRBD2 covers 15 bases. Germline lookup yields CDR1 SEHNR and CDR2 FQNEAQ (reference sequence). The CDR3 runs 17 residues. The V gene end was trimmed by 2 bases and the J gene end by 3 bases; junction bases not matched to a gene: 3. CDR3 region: CASSLPGLAGGTDTQYF. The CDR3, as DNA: TGTGCCAGCAGCTTACCGGGACTAGCGGGGGGTACAGATACGCAGTATTTT.

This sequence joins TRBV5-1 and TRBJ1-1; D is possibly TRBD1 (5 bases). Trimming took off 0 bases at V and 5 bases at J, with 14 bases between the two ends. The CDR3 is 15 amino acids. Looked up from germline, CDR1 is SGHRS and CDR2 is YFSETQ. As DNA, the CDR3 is TGCGCCAGCAGCTTGGAGGGGCGTCTTAGGACTGAAGCTTTCTTT. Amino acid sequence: CASSLEGRLRTEAFF.

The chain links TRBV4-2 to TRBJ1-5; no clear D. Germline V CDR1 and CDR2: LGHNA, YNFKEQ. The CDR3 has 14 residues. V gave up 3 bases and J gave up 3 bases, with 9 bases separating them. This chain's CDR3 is CASSQSQINQPQHF. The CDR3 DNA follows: TGTGCCAGCAGCCAGTCTCAGATCAATCAGCCCCAGCATTTT.

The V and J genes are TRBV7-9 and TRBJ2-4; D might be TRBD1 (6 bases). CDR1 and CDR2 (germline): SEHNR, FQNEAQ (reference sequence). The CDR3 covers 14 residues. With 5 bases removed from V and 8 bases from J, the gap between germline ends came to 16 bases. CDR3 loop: CASSRTTGLDIQYF. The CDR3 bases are TGTGCCAGCAGCCGTACGACAGGATTGGACATTCAGTACTTC. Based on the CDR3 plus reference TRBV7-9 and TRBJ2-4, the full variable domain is DTGVSQNPRHKITKRGQNVTFRCDPISEHNRLYWYRQTLGQGPEFLTYFQNEAQLEKSRLLSDRFSAERPKGSFSTLEIQRTEQGDSAMYLCASSRTTGLDIQYFGAGTRLSVL.

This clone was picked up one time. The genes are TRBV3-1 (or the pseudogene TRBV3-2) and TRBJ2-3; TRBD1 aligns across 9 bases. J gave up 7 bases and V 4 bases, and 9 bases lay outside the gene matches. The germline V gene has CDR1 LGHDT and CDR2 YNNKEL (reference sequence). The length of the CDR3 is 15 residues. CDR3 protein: CASSPEGTGPNTQYF. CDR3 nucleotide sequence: TGTGCCAGCAGCCCAGAAGGGACAGGGCCAAATACGCAGTATTTT.

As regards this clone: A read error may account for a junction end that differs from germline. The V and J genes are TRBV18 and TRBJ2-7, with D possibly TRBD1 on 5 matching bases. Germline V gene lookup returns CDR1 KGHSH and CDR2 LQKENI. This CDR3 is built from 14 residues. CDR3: CASSPAAKGRPPRF. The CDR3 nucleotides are TGTGCCAGCTCACCCGCAGCCAAGGGGCGTCCCCCGCGATTC.

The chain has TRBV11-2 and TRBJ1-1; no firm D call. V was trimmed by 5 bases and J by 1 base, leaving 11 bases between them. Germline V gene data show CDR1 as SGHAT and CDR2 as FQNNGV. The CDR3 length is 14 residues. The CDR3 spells CASSIIERNTEAFF. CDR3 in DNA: TGTGCCAGCAGCATTATAGAGAGGAACACTGAAGCTTTCTTT.

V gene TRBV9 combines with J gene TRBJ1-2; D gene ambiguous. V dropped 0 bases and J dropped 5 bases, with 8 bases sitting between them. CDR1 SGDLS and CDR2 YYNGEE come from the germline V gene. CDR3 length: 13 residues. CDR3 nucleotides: TGTGCCAGCAGCGTAGGATCAGAATATGGCTACACCTTC. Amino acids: CASSVGSEYGYTF.

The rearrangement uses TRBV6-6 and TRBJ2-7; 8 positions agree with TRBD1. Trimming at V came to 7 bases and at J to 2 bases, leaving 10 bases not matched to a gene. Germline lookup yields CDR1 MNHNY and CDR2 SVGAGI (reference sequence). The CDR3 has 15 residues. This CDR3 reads CASTRPGGDPYEQYF. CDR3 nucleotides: TGTGCCAGCACCCGCCCAGGGGGCGACCCCTACGAGCAGTACTTC.

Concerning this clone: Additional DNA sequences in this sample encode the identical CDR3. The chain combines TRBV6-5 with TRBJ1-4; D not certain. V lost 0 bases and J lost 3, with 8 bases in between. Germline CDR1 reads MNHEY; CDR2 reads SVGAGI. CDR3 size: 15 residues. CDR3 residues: CASSYSTRPNEKLFF. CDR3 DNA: TGTGCCAGCAGTTACTCGACACGTCCTAATGAAAAACTGTTTTTT.

The CDR3 sequence is CASSASGQGEQFF. The DNA for the CDR3 is TGCGCCAGCAGTGCTAGCGGCCAGGGGGAGCAGTTCTTC. V gene TRBV10-1 combines with J gene TRBJ2-1; D perhaps matches TRBD2 (7 bases). CDR3 length: 13 residues. The germline V gene has CDR1 WNHNN and CDR2 SYGVQD (reference sequence). V lost 4 bases to trimming and J lost 10 bases, with 14 bases between them.

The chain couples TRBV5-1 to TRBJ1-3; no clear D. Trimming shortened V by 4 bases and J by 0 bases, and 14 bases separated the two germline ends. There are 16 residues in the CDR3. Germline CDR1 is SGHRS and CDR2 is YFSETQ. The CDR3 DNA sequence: TGCGCCAGCAGCCCGGAGGCTGAATCCTCTGGAAACACCATATATTTT. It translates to CASSPEAESSGNTIYF.